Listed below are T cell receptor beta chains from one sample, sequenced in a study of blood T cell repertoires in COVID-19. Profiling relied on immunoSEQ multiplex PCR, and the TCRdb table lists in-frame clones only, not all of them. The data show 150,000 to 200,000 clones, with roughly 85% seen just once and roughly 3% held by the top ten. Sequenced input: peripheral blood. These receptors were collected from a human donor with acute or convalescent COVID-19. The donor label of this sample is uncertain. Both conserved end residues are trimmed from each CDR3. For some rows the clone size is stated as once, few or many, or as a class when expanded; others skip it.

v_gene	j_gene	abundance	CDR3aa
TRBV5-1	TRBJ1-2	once	ASSMDSTTNYGYT
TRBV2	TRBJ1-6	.	ASSERGVGSPLH
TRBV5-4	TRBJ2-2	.	ASSPGGSGGAVGELF
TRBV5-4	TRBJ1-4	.	ASSLGQRNEKLF
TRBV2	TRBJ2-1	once	ASSELLSSSNEQF
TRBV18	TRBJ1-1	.	ASSSTLRDRDTEAF
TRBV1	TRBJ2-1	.	TSSHLTSGGAGDEQF
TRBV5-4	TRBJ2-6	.	ASSFRGSGANVLT
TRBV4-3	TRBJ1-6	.	ASSQDPDPSSPLH
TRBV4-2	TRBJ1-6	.	ASSQHGTGSGNNSPLH
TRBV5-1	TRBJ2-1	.	ASSPHPSGGENEQF
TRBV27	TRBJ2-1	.	ASSPPPGLANEQF
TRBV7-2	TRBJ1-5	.	ASSLTGGSPEAQH
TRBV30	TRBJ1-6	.	AWKRSHRRTGVNSPLH
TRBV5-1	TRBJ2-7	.	ASSPTSGGHEQY
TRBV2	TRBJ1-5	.	ASSVDRGGRQPQH
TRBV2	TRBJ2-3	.	ASSEGLAAQY
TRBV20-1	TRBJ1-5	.	SASGGYQPQH
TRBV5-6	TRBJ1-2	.	ASSLDRGRGYT
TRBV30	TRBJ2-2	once	AWSTSRGTGELF
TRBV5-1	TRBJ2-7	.	ASSVQTGTTYEQY
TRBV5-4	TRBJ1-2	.	ASSLIMRDYGYT
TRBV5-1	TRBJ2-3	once	ASSVTSGGPDTQY
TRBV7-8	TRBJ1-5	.	ASSYRQGNQPQH
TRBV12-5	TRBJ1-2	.	ASGLQQAPHYGYT
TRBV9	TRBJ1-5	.	ASSFGTGNQPQH
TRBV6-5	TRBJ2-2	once	ASSYERGGLSGELF
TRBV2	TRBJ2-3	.	ASTDQGSSTDTQY
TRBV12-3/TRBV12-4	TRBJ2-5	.	ASRQQETQY
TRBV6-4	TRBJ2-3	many	ASSERGGQDTQY
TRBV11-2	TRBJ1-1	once	ASSYGTWRGRTEAF
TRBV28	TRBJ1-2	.	ASSPAGTGVEGYT
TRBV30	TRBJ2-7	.	AWSPPTGPRRYEQY
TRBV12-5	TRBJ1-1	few	ASGLGTAPTTTEAF
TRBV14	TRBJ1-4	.	ASSLTGRANEKLF
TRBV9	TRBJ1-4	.	ASSVEQTTNEKLF
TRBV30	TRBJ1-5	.	AFLPVGGNQPQH
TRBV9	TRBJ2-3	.	ASSVRSTSDTQY
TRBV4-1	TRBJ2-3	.	ASSLQRGSTDTQY
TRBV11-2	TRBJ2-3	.	ASSPQWYSTDTQY